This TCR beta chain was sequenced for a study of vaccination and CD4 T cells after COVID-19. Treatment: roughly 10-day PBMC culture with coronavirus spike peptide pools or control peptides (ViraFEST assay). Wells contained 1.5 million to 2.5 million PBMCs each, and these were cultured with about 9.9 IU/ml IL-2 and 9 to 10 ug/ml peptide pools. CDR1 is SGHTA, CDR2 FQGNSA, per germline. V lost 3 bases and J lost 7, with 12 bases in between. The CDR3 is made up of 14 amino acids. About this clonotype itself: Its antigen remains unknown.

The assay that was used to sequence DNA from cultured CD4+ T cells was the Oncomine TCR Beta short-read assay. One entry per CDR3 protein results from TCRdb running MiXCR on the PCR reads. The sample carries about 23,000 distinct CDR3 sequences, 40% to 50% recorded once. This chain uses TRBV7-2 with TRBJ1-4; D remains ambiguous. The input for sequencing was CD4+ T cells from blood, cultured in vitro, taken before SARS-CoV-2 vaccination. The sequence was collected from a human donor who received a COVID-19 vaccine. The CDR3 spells CASSFEGPREKLFF. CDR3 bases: TGTGCCAGCAGCTTTGAGGGCCCACGTGAAAAACTGTTTTTT.